Listed here is a single T cell receptor beta chain. Clones were read by immunoSEQ multiplex PCR, and TCRdb kept only the in-frame ones, dropping some. The sample holds approximately 270,000 clones; 86% are singletons and the top ten take about 8.6%. The data belong to a study of blood T cell repertoires in COVID-19. The wider study: Donors in the United States, Italy and Spain gave samples during acute or convalescent COVID-19. Sources were T cells, B-cell-depleted T cells, or PBMCs; the material itself was cDNA or gDNA.

The CDR3 sequence is 16 residues long. Germline V gene sequence: CDR1 KGHSY, CDR2 FQNENV. The J segment lost 4 bases and the V segment lost 4 bases, leaving 7 bases of the junction unmatched. The receptor comes from a middle-aged man with active or convalescent COVID-19. This rearrangement joins TRBV16 to TRBJ2-1; TRBD1 agrees at 10 bases. The sample comprised peripheral blood. The CDR3 spells CASSPLGDRGYNEQFF. The DNA for the CDR3 is TGTGCCAGCAGCCCGCTTGGGGACAGGGGTTACAATGAGCAGTTCTTC.